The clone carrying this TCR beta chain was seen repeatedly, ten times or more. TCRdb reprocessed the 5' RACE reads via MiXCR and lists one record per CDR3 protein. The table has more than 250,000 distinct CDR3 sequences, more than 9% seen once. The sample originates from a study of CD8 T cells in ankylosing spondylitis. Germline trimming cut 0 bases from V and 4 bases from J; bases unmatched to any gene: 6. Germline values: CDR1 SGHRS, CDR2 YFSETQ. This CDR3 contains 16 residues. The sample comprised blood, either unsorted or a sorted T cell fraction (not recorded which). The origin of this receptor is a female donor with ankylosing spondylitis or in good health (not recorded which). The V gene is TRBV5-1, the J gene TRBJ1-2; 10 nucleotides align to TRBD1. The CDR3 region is CASSLARTGGTYGYTF. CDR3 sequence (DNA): TGCGCCAGCAGCTTGGCCCGGACAGGGGGAACCTATGGCTACACCTTC.